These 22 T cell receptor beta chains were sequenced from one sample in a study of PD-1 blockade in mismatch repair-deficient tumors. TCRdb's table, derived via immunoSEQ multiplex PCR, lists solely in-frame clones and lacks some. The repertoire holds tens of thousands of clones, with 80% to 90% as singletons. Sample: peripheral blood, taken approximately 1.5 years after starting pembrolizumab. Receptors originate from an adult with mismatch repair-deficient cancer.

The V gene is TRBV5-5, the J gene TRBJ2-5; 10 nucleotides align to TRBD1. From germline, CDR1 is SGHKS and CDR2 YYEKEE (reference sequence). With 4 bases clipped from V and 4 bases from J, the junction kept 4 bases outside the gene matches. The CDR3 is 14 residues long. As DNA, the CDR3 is TGTGCCAGCAGCCCGGGACAGGGGTTAGAGACCCAGTACTTC. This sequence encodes CASSPGQGLETQYF.

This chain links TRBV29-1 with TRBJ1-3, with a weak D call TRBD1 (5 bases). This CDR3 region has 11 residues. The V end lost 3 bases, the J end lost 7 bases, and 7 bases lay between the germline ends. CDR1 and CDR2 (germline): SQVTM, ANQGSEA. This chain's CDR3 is CSVEWGNTIYF. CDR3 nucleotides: TGCAGCGTTGAGTGGGGGAACACCATATATTTT.

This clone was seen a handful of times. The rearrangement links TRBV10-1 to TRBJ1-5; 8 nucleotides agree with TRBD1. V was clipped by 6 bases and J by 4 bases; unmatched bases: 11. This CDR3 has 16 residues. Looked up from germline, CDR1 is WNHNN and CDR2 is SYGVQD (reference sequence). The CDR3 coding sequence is TGCGCCAGCAGGTGGGGCGACAGGGGCCGGAATCAGCCCCAGCATTTT. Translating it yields CASRWGDRGRNQPQHF.

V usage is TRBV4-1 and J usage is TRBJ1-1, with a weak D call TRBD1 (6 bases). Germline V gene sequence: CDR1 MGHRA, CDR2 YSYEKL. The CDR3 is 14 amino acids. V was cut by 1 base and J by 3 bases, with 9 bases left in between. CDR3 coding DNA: TGCGCCAGCAGCCAAGGGACAGTCTACACTGAAGCTTTCTTT. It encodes CASSQGTVYTEAFF.

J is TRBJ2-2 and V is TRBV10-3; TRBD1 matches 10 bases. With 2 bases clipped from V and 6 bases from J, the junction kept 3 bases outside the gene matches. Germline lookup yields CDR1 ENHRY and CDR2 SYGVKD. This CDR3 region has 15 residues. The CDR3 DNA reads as TGTGCCATCAGTGAGACGGGGACAGGGGCCGGGGAGCTGTTTTTT. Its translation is CAISETGTGAGELFF.

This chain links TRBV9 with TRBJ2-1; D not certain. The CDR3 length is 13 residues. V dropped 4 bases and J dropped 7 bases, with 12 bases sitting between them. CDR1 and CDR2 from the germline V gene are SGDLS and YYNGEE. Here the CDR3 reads CASSSLWGNEQFF. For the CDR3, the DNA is TGTGCCAGCAGCTCCCTTTGGGGTAATGAGCAGTTCTTC.

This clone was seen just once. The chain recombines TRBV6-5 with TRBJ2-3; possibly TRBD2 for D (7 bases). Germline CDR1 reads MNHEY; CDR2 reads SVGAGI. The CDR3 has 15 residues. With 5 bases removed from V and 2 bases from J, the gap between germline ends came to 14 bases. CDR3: CASSRARGPTDTQYF. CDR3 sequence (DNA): TGTGCCAGCAGTCGCGCGCGGGGGCCCACAGATACGCAGTATTTT.

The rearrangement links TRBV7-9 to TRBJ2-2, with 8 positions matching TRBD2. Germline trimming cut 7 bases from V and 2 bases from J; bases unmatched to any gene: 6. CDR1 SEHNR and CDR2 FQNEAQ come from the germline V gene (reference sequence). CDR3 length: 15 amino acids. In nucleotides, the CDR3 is TGTGCCAGCAATAGGGCGGGGGGAAACACCGGGGAGCTGTTTTTT. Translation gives CASNRAGGNTGELFF. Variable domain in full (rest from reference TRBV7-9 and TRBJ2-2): DTGVSQNPRHKITKRGQNVTFRCDPISEHNRLYWYRQTLGQGPEFLTYFQNEAQLEKSRLLSDRFSAERPKGSFSTLEIQRTEQGDSAMYLCASNRAGGNTGELFFGEGSRLTVL.

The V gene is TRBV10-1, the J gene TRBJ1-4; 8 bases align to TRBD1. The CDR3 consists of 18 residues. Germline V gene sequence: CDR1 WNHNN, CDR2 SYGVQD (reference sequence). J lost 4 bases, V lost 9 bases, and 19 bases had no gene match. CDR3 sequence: CARGCGGVLGQDNEKLFF. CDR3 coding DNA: TGCGCCAGGGGGTGTGGGGGGGTCTTGGGACAGGATAATGAAAAACTGTTTTTT.

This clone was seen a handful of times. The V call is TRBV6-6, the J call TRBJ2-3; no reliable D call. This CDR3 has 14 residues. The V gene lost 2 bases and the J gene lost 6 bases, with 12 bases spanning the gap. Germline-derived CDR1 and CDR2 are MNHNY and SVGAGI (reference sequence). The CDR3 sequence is CASSYGPEADTQYF. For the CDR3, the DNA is TGTGCCAGCAGTTACGGACCTGAGGCGGATACGCAGTATTTT.

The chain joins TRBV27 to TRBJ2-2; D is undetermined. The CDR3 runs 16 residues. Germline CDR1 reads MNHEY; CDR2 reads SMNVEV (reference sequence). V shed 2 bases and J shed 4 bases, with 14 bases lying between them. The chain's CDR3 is CASSLKTPESTGELFF. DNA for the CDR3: TGTGCCAGCAGTTTAAAGACCCCGGAAAGCACCGGGGAGCTGTTTTTT.

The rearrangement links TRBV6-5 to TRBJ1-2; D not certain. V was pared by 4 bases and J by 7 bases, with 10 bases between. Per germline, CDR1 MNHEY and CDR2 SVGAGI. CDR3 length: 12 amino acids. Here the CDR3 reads CASSSLVAGYTF. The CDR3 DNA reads TGTGCCAGCAGTTCCCTTGTTGCTGGCTACACCTTC.

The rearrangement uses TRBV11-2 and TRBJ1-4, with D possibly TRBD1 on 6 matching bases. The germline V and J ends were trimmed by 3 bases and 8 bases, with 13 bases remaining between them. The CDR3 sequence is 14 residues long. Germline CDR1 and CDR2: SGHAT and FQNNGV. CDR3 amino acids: CASSLGTRGEKLFF. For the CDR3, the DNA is TGTGCCAGCAGCTTGGGGACAAGAGGAGAAAAACTGTTTTTT.

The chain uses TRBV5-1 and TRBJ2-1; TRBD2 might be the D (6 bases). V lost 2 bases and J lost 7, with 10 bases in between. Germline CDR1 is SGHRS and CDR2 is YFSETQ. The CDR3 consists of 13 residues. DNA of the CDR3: TGCGCCAGCAGCTTCAATAGCGGTAATGAGCAGTTCTTC. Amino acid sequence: CASSFNSGNEQFF.

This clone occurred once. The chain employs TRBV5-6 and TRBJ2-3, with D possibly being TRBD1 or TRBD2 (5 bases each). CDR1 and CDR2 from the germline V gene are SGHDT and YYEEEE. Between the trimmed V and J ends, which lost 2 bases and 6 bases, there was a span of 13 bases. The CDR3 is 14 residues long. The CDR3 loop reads CASSFVGEPDTQYF. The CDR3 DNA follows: TGTGCCAGCAGCTTTGTAGGGGAGCCCGATACGCAGTATTTT.

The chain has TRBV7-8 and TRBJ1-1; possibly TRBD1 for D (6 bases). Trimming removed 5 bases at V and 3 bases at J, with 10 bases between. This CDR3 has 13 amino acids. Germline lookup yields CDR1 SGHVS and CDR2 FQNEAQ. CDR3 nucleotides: TGTGCCAGCAGCAAGGGGGGTTACACTGAAGCTTTCTTT. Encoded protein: CASSKGGYTEAFF.

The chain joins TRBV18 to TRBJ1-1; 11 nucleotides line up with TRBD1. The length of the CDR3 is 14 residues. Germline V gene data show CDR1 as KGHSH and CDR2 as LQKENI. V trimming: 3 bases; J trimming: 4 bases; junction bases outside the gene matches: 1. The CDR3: CASSPGQGVTEAFF. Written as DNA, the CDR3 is TGTGCCAGCTCACCGGGACAGGGGGTCACTGAAGCTTTCTTT.

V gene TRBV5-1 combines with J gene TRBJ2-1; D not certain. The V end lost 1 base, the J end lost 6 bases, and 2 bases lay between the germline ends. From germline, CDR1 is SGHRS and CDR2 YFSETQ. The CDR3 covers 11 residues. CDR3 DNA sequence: TGCGCCAGCAGCTTGAGCAATGAGCAGTTCTTC. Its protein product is CASSLSNEQFF.

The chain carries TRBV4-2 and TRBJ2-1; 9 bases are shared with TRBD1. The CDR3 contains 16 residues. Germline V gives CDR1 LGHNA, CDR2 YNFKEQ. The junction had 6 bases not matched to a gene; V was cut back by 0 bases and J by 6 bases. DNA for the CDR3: TGTGCCAGCAGCCAAGAGGGGGGGACAGGGAGCAATGAGCAGTTCTTC. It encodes CASSQEGGTGSNEQFF.

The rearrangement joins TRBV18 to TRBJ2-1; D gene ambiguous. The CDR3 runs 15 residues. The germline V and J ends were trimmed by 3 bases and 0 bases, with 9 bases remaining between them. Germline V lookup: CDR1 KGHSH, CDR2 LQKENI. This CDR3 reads CASSPLQSSYNEQFF. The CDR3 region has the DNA TGTGCCAGCTCACCTTTACAGAGCTCCTACAATGAGCAGTTCTTC. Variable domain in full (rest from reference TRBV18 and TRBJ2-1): NAGVMQNPRHLVRRRGQEARLRCSPMKGHSHVYWYRQLPEEGLKFMVYLQKENIIDESGMPKERFSAEFPKEGPSILRIQQVVRGDSAAYFCASSPLQSSYNEQFFGPGTRLTVL.

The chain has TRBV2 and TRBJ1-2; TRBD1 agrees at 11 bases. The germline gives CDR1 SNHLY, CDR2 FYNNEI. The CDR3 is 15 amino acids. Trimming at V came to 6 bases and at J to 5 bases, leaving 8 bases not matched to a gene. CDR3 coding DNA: TGTGCCAGCAGGGACGGGACAGGGGGACTGTATGGCTACACCTTC. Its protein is CASRDGTGGLYGYTF.

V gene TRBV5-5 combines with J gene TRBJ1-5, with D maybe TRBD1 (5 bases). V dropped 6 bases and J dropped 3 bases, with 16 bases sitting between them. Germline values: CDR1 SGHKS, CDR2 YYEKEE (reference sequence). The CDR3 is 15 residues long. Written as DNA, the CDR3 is TGTGCCAGCACCCTGGGGACTTCTTACAATCAGCCCCAGCATTTT. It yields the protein CASTLGTSYNQPQHF.